This TCR beta chain came from a study of spatial heterogeneity in lung cancer. Overall study: Sequencing consistently turned up more beta-chain sequences than alpha-chain sequences. Overall study findings and caveats: Blood showed ubiquitous tumor TCRs more often at resection than at routine follow-up.

The table lists this clonotype with a few counts. No antigen is known for it. All TCR cDNA molecules were individually tagged with a unique molecular identifier. TCRdb itself ran the 5' RACE reads through MiXCR, one entry per CDR3 protein. The data contain approximately 40,000 distinct CDR3 sequences, approximately 13% of them singletons. Time point meaning: sample taken at primary tumor resection. Whole RNA was taken from tumor, nontumor lung or frozen PBMC; it was then sequenced unsorted. Donors were around 70 untreated early-stage non-small cell lung cancer patients. With 7 bases clipped from V and 5 bases from J, the junction kept 5 bases outside the gene matches. Per germline, CDR1 SQVTM and CDR2 ANQGSEA. CDR3 length: 14 residues.

This sequence was found in a male donor with early-stage non-small cell lung cancer. The chain couples TRBV29-1 to TRBJ2-2; TRBD2 matches 12 bases. The material was PBMCs, obtained at surgery. The CDR3 is CSAIGLAGTGELFF. In DNA, the CDR3 is TGCAGCGCGATTGGACTAGCGGGGACCGGGGAGCTGTTTTTT.